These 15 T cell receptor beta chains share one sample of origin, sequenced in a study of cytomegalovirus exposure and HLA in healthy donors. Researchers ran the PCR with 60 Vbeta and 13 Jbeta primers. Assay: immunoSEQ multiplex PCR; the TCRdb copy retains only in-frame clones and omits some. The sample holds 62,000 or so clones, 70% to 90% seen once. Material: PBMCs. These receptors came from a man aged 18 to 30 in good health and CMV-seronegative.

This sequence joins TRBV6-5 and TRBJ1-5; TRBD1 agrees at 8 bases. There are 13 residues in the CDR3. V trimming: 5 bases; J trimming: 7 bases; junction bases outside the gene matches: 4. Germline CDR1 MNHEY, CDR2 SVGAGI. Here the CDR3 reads CASSRQGAQPQHF. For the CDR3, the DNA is TGTGCCAGCAGTCGTCAGGGGGCACAGCCCCAGCATTTT.

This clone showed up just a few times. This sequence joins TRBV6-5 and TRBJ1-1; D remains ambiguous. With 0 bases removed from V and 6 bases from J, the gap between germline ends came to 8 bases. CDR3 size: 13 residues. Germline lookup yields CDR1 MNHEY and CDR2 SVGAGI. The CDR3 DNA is TGTGCCAGCAGTTACTCGAACGGGGCTGAAGCTTTCTTT. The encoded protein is CASSYSNGAEAFF.

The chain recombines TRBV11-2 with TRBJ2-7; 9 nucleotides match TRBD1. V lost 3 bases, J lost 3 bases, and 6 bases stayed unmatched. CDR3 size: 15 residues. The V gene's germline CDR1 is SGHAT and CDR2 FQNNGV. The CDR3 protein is CASSFTGTGIYEQYF. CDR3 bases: TGTGCCAGCAGCTTCACCGGGACAGGGATCTACGAGCAGTACTTC.

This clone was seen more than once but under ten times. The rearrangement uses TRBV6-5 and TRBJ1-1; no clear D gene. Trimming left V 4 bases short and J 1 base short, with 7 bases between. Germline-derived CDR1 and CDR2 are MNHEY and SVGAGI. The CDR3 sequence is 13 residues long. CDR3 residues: CASSSLRNTEAFF. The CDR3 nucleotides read TGTGCCAGCAGTTCCCTCAGGAACACTGAAGCTTTCTTT.

The CDR3 reads CAWSPGGSYNEQFF. The DNA for the CDR3 is TGTGCCTGGAGTCCGGGGGGGTCCTACAATGAGCAGTTCTTC. The chain employs TRBV30 and TRBJ2-1, with 8 bases that match TRBD2. With V trimmed by 2 bases and J by 1 base, 1 base remained unmatched. Germline CDR1 GTSNPN, CDR2 SVGIG (reference sequence). The CDR3 has 14 residues.

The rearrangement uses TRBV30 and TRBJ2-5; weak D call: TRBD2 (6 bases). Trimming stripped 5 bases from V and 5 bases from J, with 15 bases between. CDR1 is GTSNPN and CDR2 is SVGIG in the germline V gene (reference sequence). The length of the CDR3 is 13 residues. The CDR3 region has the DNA TGTGCCTGGCAAGCCCTGAGCGGGGAGACCCAGTACTTC. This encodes CAWQALSGETQYF.

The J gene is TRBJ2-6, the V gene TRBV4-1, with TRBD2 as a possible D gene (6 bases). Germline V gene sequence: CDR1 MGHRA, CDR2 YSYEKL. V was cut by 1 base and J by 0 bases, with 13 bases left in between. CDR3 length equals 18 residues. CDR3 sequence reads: CASSQGRRGVSGANVLTF. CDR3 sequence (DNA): TGCGCCAGCAGCCAAGGGCGGCGGGGAGTCTCTGGGGCCAACGTCCTGACTTTC.

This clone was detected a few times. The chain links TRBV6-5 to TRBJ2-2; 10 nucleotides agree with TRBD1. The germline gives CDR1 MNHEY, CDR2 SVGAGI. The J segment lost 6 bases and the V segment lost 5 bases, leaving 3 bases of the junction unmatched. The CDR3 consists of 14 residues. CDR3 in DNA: TGTGCCAGCAGTGCCGGGACAGGGGCCGGGGAGCTGTTTTTT. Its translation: CASSAGTGAGELFF.

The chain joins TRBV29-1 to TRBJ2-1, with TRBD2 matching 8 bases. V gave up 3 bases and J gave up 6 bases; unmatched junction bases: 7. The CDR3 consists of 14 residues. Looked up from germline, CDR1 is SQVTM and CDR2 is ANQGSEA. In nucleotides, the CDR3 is TGCAGCGTTGACCAGCGGGGGATCGGCAATGAGCAGTTCTTC. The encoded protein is CSVDQRGIGNEQFF.

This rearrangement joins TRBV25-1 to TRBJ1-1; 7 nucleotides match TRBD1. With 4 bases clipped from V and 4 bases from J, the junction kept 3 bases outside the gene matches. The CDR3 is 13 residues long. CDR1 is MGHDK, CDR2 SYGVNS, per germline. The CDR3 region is CASSGRGPTEAFF. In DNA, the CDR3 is TGTGCCAGCAGTGGAAGGGGGCCCACTGAAGCTTTCTTT.

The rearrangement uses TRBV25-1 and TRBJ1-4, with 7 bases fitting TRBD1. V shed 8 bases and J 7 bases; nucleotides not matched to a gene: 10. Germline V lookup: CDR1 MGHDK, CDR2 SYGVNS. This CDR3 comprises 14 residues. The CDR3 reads CASPIGGSTEKLFF. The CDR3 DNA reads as TGTGCCAGCCCTATAGGGGGCTCGACTGAAAAACTGTTTTTT.

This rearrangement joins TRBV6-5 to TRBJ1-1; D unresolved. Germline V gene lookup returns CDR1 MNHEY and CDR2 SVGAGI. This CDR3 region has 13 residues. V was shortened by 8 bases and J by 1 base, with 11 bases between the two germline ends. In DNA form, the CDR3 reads TGTGCCAGCCAAACGGGAGCGAACACTGAAGCTTTCTTT. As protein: CASQTGANTEAFF.

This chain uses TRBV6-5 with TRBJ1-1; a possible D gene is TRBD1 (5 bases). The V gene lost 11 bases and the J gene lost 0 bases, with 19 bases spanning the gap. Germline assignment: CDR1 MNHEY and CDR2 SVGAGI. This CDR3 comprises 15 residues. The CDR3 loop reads CASKGRILMNTEAFF. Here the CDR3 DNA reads TGTGCCTCGAAGGGGCGCATCCTTATGAACACTGAAGCTTTCTTT.

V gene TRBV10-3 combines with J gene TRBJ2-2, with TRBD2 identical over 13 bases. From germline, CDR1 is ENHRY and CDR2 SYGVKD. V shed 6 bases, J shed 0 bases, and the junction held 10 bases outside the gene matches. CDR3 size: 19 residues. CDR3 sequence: CAISGLAGASDANTGELFF. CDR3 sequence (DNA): TGTGCCATCAGCGGACTAGCGGGGGCCTCGGATGCGAACACCGGGGAGCTGTTTTTT.

The CDR3 is CASSFAFGGGYTDTQYF. CDR3 DNA: TGTGCCAGCAGCTTCGCTTTTGGCGGGGGCTACACAGATACGCAGTATTTT. This chain connects TRBV7-2 to TRBJ2-3; D possibly corresponds to TRBD2 (7 bases). Trimming removed 3 bases from V and 2 bases from J, with 18 bases in between. CDR3 length: 17 residues. In germline, CDR1 is SGHTA, CDR2 FQGNSA.